Below, 25 T cell receptor beta chains from the same sample are listed, as sequenced in a study of T cells after yellow fever vaccination. TCRdb reprocessed the 5' RACE reads with MiXCR, giving one entry per CDR3 protein. This sample has a few hundred thousand distinct CDR3 sequences; around 16% occur once, and the top ten carry 15% to 20%. The input for sequencing was PBMCs, taken about 5 days after the first yellow fever vaccination. The receptor set was obtained from a man aged 18 to 29 who received the YFV17D yellow fever vaccine.

The chain has TRBV7-9 and TRBJ1-6, with D unresolved. Germline CDR1 is SEHNR and CDR2 is FQNEAQ (reference sequence). Trimming took off 5 bases at V and 2 bases at J, with 7 bases between the two ends. The CDR3 extends over 14 amino acids. The CDR3 reads CASSITAYNSPLHF. For the CDR3, the DNA is TGTGCCAGCAGCATAACGGCCTATAATTCACCCCTCCACTTT.

The CDR3 nucleotides are TGTGCCAGCAGCTTAAGCAGAGGGGCTCTCGAGACCTACAACACCGGGGAGCTGTTTTTT. Amino acids: CASSLSRGALETYNTGELFF. The chain is built from TRBV11-1 and TRBJ2-2; D may correspond to TRBD1 or TRBD2 (5 bases each). V lost 2 bases and J 2 bases, leaving 24 bases between the germline ends. The CDR3 contains 20 residues. Germline V gene data show CDR1 as SGHAT and CDR2 as FQDESV (reference sequence).

V is TRBV29-1 and J is TRBJ2-4; tentatively, D is TRBD1 or TRBD2 (5 bases each). The V gene lost 7 bases and the J gene lost 7 bases, with 20 bases spanning the gap. The CDR3 has 14 residues. Germline loops: CDR1 SQVTM, CDR2 ANQGSEA. The CDR3 protein is CSASDGCWGNIQYF. The CDR3 DNA reads TGCAGCGCCTCAGACGGGTGCTGGGGGAACATTCAGTACTTC.

In this sample, this clonotype turned up once. V is TRBV28 and J is TRBJ1-5; a possible D gene is TRBD1 (5 bases). CDR1 is MDHEN and CDR2 is SYDVKM in the germline V gene. Trimming took 5 bases from V and 6 from J, leaving 8 bases between them. The CDR3 length is 12 residues. CDR3 sequence (DNA): TGTGCCAGCAGTCAACAGGTTCAGCCCCAGCATTTT. This gives the protein CASSQQVQPQHF.

The chain joins TRBV7-9 to TRBJ1-2; no firm D call. The CDR3 length is 13 residues. CDR1 SEHNR and CDR2 FQNEAQ come from the germline V gene (reference sequence). V lost 4 bases to trimming and J lost 6 bases, with 12 bases between them. In DNA form, the CDR3 reads TGTGCCAGCAGCTCCCCGATTGAGAATGGCTACACCTTC. Residues: CASSSPIENGYTF.

This sequence joins TRBV6-1 and TRBJ2-7, with D tentatively TRBD1 (5 bases). With 10 bases removed from V and 4 bases from J, the gap between germline ends came to 20 bases. The CDR3 runs 14 residues. Germline V gene sequence: CDR1 MNHNS, CDR2 SASEGT. The CDR3 DNA sequence: TGTGCCACCCAGGACACCCAAAGGGTGTACGAGCAGTACTTC. Amino acids: CATQDTQRVYEQYF.

The chain links TRBV28 to TRBJ2-7; D is undetermined. This CDR3 has 12 residues. CDR1 is MDHEN, CDR2 SYDVKM, per germline. V gave up 6 bases and J gave up 3 bases, with 9 bases separating them. CDR3 sequence reads: CASREVGYEQYF. The CDR3 nucleotides read TGTGCCAGCAGAGAGGTGGGCTACGAGCAGTACTTC.

This clonotype was recorded a few times. The V gene is TRBV7-3, the J gene TRBJ2-3; 8 positions agree with TRBD1. The CDR3 has 15 amino acids. The germline V gene encodes CDR1 SGHTA and CDR2 FQGTGA. J lost 5 bases, V lost 4 bases, and 8 bases had no gene match. This CDR3 reads CASSWAGGVGDTQYF. Written as DNA, the CDR3 is TGTGCCAGCAGCTGGGCAGGGGGCGTTGGAGATACGCAGTATTTT.

The chain has TRBV14 and TRBJ2-2; D gene uncertain. The V gene's germline CDR1 is SGHDN and CDR2 FVKESK. This CDR3 spans 16 amino acids. Deletions cut 5 bases from V and 0 bases from J, with 13 bases between. The CDR3 region is CASSWMHIANTGELFF. The CDR3 DNA sequence: TGTGCCAGCAGCTGGATGCACATAGCGAACACCGGGGAGCTGTTTTTT.

This clonotype appeared many times. The chain joins TRBV10-3 to TRBJ1-5, with D possibly matching TRBD1 (5 bases). The germline gives CDR1 ENHRY, CDR2 SYGVKD. V was pared by 7 bases and J by 4 bases, with 17 bases between. The CDR3 runs to 15 residues. The CDR3 DNA reads TGTGCCATCAAAAAGGACGGACAACATAATCAGCCCCAGCATTTT. Its protein is CAIKKDGQHNQPQHF.

Only a few counts were recorded for this clonotype. The V and J genes are TRBV5-5 and TRBJ1-5; no clear D. Trimming cost V 0 bases and J 0 bases, with 13 bases left between them. The V gene's germline CDR1 is SGHKS and CDR2 YYEKEE (reference sequence). This CDR3 contains 17 residues. CDR3 sequence reads: CASSLAVGRYSNQPQHF. The CDR3 DNA is TGTGCCAGCAGCTTGGCGGTGGGAAGATATAGCAATCAGCCCCAGCATTTT.

This clonotype has only a few counts. The chain joins TRBV7-2 to TRBJ2-6; 8 positions agree with TRBD1. This CDR3 comprises 15 residues. CDR1 and CDR2 from the germline V gene are SGHTA and FQGNSA. With 10 bases clipped from V and 0 bases from J, the junction kept 5 bases outside the gene matches. The CDR3: CATNTGGSGANVLTF. The CDR3 DNA is TGTGCCACCAATACAGGGGGCTCTGGGGCCAACGTCCTGACTTTC.

This clonotype appeared many times. This chain connects TRBV12-3 or TRBV12-4 to TRBJ1-5, with unresolved D. V was cut by 1 base and J by 6 bases, with 7 bases left in between. The length of the CDR3 is 13 residues. CDR3: CASSLVPRQPQHF. The CDR3 DNA sequence: TGTGCCAGCAGTTTAGTTCCGCGTCAGCCCCAGCATTTT.

This clonotype has ten or more counts. The chain is built from TRBV5-1 and TRBJ2-3; possible D gene TRBD2, 7 bases. V was cut by 9 bases and J by 3 bases, with 14 bases left in between. Germline assignment: CDR1 SGHRS and CDR2 YFSETQ. The CDR3 has 13 residues. This CDR3 is CATEGEGTDTQYF. The CDR3 DNA reads as TGCGCCACCGAGGGGGAGGGGACAGATACGCAGTATTTT. Together with reference TRBV5-1 and TRBJ2-3, the CDR3 gives the full variable domain: KAGVTQTPRYLIKTRGQQVTLSCSPISGHRSVSWYQQTPGQGLQFLFEYFSETQRNKGNFPGRFSGRQFSNSRSEMNVSTLELGDSALYLCATEGEGTDTQYFGPGTRLTVL.

This clonotype was observed at least ten times. The V and J genes are TRBV12-3 or TRBV12-4 and TRBJ2-5; TRBD2 matches 14 bases. The J segment lost 4 bases and the V segment lost 6 bases, leaving 1 base of the junction unmatched. This CDR3 region has 14 residues. In DNA form, the CDR3 reads TGTGCCAGCAGGACTAGCGGGGGGGCAGAGACCCAGTACTTC. Residues: CASRTSGGAETQYF.

Only a few counts were recorded for this clonotype. This chain joins TRBV12-3 or TRBV12-4 and TRBJ1-6, with 10 positions matching TRBD1. The CDR3 is 16 residues long. After removal of 5 bases from V and 1 base from J, the junction contained 2 bases not matched to a gene. DNA of the CDR3: TGTGCCAGCAGTGTGGGACAGGGGTCCTATAATTCACCCCTCCACTTT. Amino acid sequence: CASSVGQGSYNSPLHF.

The V call is TRBV3-1, the J call TRBJ2-3; a possible D gene is TRBD1 (6 bases). This CDR3 has 15 amino acids. CDR1 and CDR2 (germline): LGHDT, YNNKEL (reference sequence). Trimming took 1 base from V and 5 from J, leaving 13 bases between them. CDR3 residues: CASSQGGEGGDTQYF. DNA of the CDR3: TGTGCCAGCAGCCAAGGAGGCGAAGGGGGAGATACGCAGTATTTT.

This clonotype was seen a handful of times. The chain has TRBV7-2 and TRBJ2-7; maybe TRBD2 (6 bases). V was pared by 4 bases and J by 8 bases, with 12 bases between. The CDR3 totals 12 residues. Germline V CDR1 and CDR2: SGHTA, FQGNSA. The CDR3 here is CASSSTGGKQYF. Written as DNA, the CDR3 is TGTGCCAGCAGCTCCACCGGAGGGAAGCAGTACTTC.

The chain carries TRBV6-2 or TRBV6-3 and TRBJ2-7; D is uncertain. The germline CDR1 and CDR2 sequences are MNHEY and SVGEGT. V was clipped by 0 bases and J by 5 bases, with 20 bases between them. The CDR3 covers 17 residues. The CDR3 sequence is CASSYSRYGGVSNEQYF. The CDR3 DNA reads TGTGCCAGCAGTTACTCGAGATACGGTGGGGTATCTAACGAGCAGTACTTC.

The rearrangement joins TRBV6-6 to TRBJ2-5; D remains ambiguous. V lost 0 bases to trimming and J lost 4 bases, with 6 bases between them. The CDR3 runs 13 residues. CDR1 MNHNY and CDR2 SVGAGI come from the germline V gene (reference sequence). The CDR3 loop is CASSYSEPETQYF. For the CDR3, the DNA is TGTGCCAGCAGTTACTCGGAGCCAGAGACCCAGTACTTC.

V gene TRBV7-9 combines with J gene TRBJ2-3; 10 positions match TRBD2. CDR1 and CDR2 from the germline V gene are SEHNR and FQNEAQ (reference sequence). With V trimmed by 1 base and J by 4 bases, 8 bases remained unmatched. The CDR3 has 17 amino acids. CDR3 loop: CASSLDLAGVGSDTQYF. The CDR3 DNA is TGTGCCAGCAGCTTAGACCTAGCGGGGGTTGGGTCAGATACGCAGTATTTT.

The table lists this clonotype with many counts. The chain joins TRBV6-2 or TRBV6-3 to TRBJ2-1; D is possibly TRBD2 (5 bases). The germline V and J ends were trimmed by 7 bases and 10 bases, with 17 bases remaining between them. The germline V gene has CDR1 MNHEY and CDR2 SVGEGT. The CDR3 sequence is 13 residues long. In DNA form, the CDR3 reads TGTGCCAGCAAGAGGGAACCTACTAGGGAGCAGTTCTTC. Translated: CASKREPTREQFF.

This clonotype was seen a few times. V gene TRBV7-2 combines with J gene TRBJ2-3, with D unresolved. Trimming shortened V by 2 bases and J by 6 bases, and 9 bases separated the two germline ends. Germline CDR1 and CDR2: SGHTA and FQGNSA. The CDR3 totals 13 residues. Here the CDR3 reads CASSLRTPDTQYF. CDR3 nucleotide sequence: TGTGCCAGCAGCTTAAGGACCCCGGATACGCAGTATTTT.

The V call is TRBV20-1, the J call TRBJ2-1; 10 nucleotides line up with TRBD1. The CDR3 covers 12 residues. Germline CDR1 and CDR2: DFQATT and SNEGSKA (reference sequence). The V and J ends lost 4 bases and 7 bases, in that order; junction bases with no gene match: 1. The CDR3 nucleotides read TGCAGTGCTACGGACAGGGGGAATGAGCAGTTCTTC. Translation: CSATDRGNEQFF.

The rearrangement joins TRBV3-1 to TRBJ2-7; D is unclear. V dropped 1 base and J dropped 3 bases, with 7 bases sitting between them. Germline assignment: CDR1 LGHDT and CDR2 YNNKEL (reference sequence). This CDR3 region has 13 residues. The CDR3 coding sequence is TGTGCCAGCAGCCAAGGACGGTACTACGAGCAGTACTTC. Translated: CASSQGRYYEQYF.